This TCR beta chain emerged from a study of cytomegalovirus exposure and HLA in healthy donors. The germline CDR1 and CDR2 sequences are SEHNR and FQNEAQ (reference sequence). V dropped 1 base and J dropped 4; count of bases not matched to a gene: 3. This CDR3 is built from 14 residues. This clone was seen only once. Its antigen is still unknown. General observations from the study: The investigators catalogued about 170 TCR beta chains as cytomegalovirus-associated.

Researchers ran the PCR with 60 Vbeta and 13 Jbeta primers. Only in-frame clones appear in the TCRdb table, and some are missing; sequencing was by immunoSEQ multiplex PCR. The repertoire consists of 95,000 to 150,000 clones, with more than 60% occurring once and the leading ten covering about 1.5%. The sequence was obtained from a man between 18 and 35 years old in good health and CMV-seronegative. V gene TRBV7-9 combines with J gene TRBJ1-2, with 7 nucleotides matching TRBD1. The sequenced sample was PBMCs. CDR3 region: CASSLEGTAYGYTF. The CDR3 DNA reads TGTGCCAGCAGCTTAGAAGGGACAGCCTATGGCTACACCTTC.